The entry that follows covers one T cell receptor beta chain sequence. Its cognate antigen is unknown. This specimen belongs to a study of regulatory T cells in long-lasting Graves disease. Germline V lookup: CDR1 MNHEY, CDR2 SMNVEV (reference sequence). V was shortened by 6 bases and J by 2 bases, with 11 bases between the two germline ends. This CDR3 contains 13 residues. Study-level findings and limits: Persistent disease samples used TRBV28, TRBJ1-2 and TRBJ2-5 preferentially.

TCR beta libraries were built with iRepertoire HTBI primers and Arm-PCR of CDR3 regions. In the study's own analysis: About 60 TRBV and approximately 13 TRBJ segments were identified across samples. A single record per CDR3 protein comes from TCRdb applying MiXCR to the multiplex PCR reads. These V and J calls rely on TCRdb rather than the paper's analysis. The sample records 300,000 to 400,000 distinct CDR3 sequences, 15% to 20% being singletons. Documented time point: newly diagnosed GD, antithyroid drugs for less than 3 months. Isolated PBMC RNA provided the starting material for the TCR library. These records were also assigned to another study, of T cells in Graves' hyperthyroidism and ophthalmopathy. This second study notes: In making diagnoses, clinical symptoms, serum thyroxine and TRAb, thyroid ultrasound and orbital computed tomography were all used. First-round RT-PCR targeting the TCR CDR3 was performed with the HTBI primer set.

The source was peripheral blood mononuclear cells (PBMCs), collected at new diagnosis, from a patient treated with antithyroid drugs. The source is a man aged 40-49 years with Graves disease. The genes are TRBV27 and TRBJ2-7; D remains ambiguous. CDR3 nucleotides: TGTGCCAGCAGCCCGGACGGAGCCTACGAGCAGTACTTC. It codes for CASSPDGAYEQYF.